This T cell receptor (beta chain) was recorded in a study of blood T cell repertoires in COVID-19. At the level of the study: Sites in the United States, Italy and Spain provided acute and convalescent COVID-19 samples.

The CDR3 is 14 amino acids. Germline V gene data show CDR1 as LNHDA and CDR2 as SQIVND (reference sequence). The V gene lost 7 bases and the J gene lost 2 bases, with 12 bases spanning the gap. Assay used: immunoSEQ multiplex PCR; TCRdb lists only in-frame clones, some missing. The table includes about 150,000 clones, approximately 91% detected once. This clonotype originated in a woman aged 70-85 years with acute or convalescent COVID-19. The chain links TRBV19 to TRBJ1-3; no clear D gene. The sequenced material came from peripheral blood. The CDR3 DNA is TGTGCCAGTACCCCAGGAGGAGCTGGAAACACCATATATTTT. Translating gives CASTPGGAGNTIYF.